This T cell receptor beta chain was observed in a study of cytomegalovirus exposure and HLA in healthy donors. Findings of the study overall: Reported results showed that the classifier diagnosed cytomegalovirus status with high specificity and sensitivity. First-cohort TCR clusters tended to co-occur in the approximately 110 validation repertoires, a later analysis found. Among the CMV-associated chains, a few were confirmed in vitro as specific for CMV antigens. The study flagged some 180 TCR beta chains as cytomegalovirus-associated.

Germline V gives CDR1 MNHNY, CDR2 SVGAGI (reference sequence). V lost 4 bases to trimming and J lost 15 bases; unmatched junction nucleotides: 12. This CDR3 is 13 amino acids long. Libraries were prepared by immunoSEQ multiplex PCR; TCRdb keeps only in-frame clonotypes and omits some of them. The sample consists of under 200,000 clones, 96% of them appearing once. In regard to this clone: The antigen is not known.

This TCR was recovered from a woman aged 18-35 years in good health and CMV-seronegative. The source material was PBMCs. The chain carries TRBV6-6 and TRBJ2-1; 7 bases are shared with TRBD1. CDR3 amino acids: CASSSDRQGVMFF. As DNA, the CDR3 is TGTGCCAGCAGTTCCGATCGGCAGGGGGTGATGTTCTTC.